A single sample is the source of the 10 T cell receptor beta chains below, sequenced in a study of blood T cell repertoires in COVID-19. TCRdb's copy holds only in-frame clones and misses some; the assay was immunoSEQ multiplex PCR. The table includes 200,000 to 300,000 clones, roughly 90% detected once. Sequenced: peripheral blood. Every receptor here comes from a man aged 60-69 years who had recovered from COVID-19.

The gene calls are TRBV24-1 and TRBJ1-5; D gene uncertain. In germline, CDR1 is KGHDR, CDR2 SFDVKD. The V gene lost 2 bases and the J gene lost 1 base, with 2 bases spanning the gap. CDR3 length: 13 residues. The CDR3 nucleotides read TGTGCCACCAGTGATTCGAGCAATCAGCCCCAGCATTTT. Translation: CATSDSSNQPQHF.

The gene calls are TRBV24-1 and TRBJ2-3, with TRBD2 matching over 8 bases. Germline loops: CDR1 KGHDR, CDR2 SFDVKD. Germline trimming cut 2 bases from V and 2 bases from J; bases unmatched to any gene: 8. This CDR3 region has 17 residues. The CDR3 bases are TGTGCCACCAGTGATTCCGCTAGCGGGTCTCCCACAGATACGCAGTATTTT. It yields the protein CATSDSASGSPTDTQYF.

This chain joins TRBV11-2 and TRBJ2-2, with TRBD2 matching over 10 bases. The germline V gene encodes CDR1 SGHAT and CDR2 FQNNGV. Trimming at V came to 4 bases and at J to 3 bases, leaving 11 bases not matched to a gene. The CDR3 is made up of 18 amino acids. The CDR3, as DNA: TGTGCCAGCAGCTGGGGACTAGCGTTCAAAAGGGACACCGGGGAGCTGTTTTTT. It yields the protein CASSWGLAFKRDTGELFF.

The chain uses TRBV4-2 and TRBJ1-2; no clear D gene. Germline V lookup: CDR1 LGHNA, CDR2 YNFKEQ. This CDR3 comprises 16 residues. V gave up 1 base and J gave up 4 bases, with 16 bases separating them. CDR3 in amino acids: CASSQVSSTKGYGYTF. CDR3 DNA sequence: TGTGCCAGCAGCCAAGTATCCTCTACTAAAGGCTATGGCTACACCTTC.

CDR3 nucleotides: TGTGCCAGCAGCTTCGGGGGGAACTATGGCTACACCTTC. It is translated as CASSFGGNYGYTF. The V call is TRBV7-8, the J call TRBJ1-2, with D tentatively TRBD1 (5 bases). Germline CDR1 SGHVS, CDR2 FQNEAQ. The CDR3 sequence is 13 residues long. Trimming left V 3 bases short and J 2 bases short, with 7 bases between.

This clone was seen only once. V usage is TRBV19 and J usage is TRBJ2-5; 10 nucleotides align to TRBD1. Germline V gene data show CDR1 as LNHDA and CDR2 as SQIVND (reference sequence). V dropped 5 bases and J dropped 3; count of bases not matched to a gene: 3. CDR3 length: 14 residues. The DNA for the CDR3 is TGTGCCAGTAGTGAGGGGACAGGGGAAGAGACCCAGTACTTC. Protein product: CASSEGTGEETQYF.

This chain connects TRBV2 to TRBJ1-1; 8 nucleotides align to TRBD1. V lost 7 bases to trimming and J lost 0 bases; unmatched junction nucleotides: 7. The germline V gene has CDR1 SNHLY and CDR2 FYNNEI. CDR3 length equals 15 residues. CDR3 sequence reads: CASNAQGAVNTEAFF. The CDR3 region has the DNA TGTGCCAGCAATGCGCAGGGGGCTGTGAACACTGAAGCTTTCTTT.

This chain joins TRBV6-5 and TRBJ1-1, with 10 bases aligning to TRBD1. The CDR3 is 15 amino acids. Looked up from germline, CDR1 is MNHEY and CDR2 is SVGAGI. V lost 5 bases, J lost 4 bases, and 7 bases stayed unmatched. Written as DNA, the CDR3 is TGTGCCAGCAGTAACCGAAGGACAGGGGGCACTGAAGCTTTCTTT. It translates to CASSNRRTGGTEAFF.

The J gene is TRBJ1-5, the V gene TRBV28; 8 nucleotides line up with TRBD1. The CDR3 spans 15 residues. The germline V gene encodes CDR1 MDHEN and CDR2 SYDVKM. J lost 4 bases, V lost 6 bases, and 8 bases had no gene match. Written as DNA, the CDR3 is TGTGCCAGCAGCCGGACAGGGTCTGGGAATCAGCCCCAGCATTTT. Translated, it gives CASSRTGSGNQPQHF.

V usage is TRBV11-2 and J usage is TRBJ1-1; 9 bases align to TRBD1. CDR3 size: 13 residues. CDR1 is SGHAT and CDR2 is FQNNGV in the germline V gene. With 6 bases clipped from V and 5 bases from J, the junction kept 4 bases outside the gene matches. CDR3 in DNA: TGTGCCAGCAGGGACAGGGGAATAACTGAAGCTTTCTTT. It translates to CASRDRGITEAFF.